A single TCR beta chain is shown here with its context. This specimen belongs to a study of preoperative IRX-2 immunotherapy in early breast cancer. The treatment is: preoperative locoregional IRX-2 cytokine immunotherapy. Preoperative locoregional IRX-2 cytokine immunotherapy was tested in the phase Ib source study. CDR3 length equals 14 residues. In germline, CDR1 is SGHNT, CDR2 YENEEA. The germline V and J ends were trimmed by 5 bases and 0 bases, with 8 bases remaining between them. TCRdb's copy holds only in-frame clones and misses some; the assay was immunoSEQ multiplex PCR. The sample holds about 98,000 clones, around 86% seen once.

The clonotype was recovered from a human donor with breast cancer. Specimen: tumor tissue, collected after IRX-2 immunotherapy. The chain joins TRBV11-3 to TRBJ1-3; D ambiguous. Here the CDR3 reads CASSLVDSGNTIYF. The CDR3, as DNA: TGTGCCAGCAGCCTGGTAGACTCTGGAAACACCATATATTTT.